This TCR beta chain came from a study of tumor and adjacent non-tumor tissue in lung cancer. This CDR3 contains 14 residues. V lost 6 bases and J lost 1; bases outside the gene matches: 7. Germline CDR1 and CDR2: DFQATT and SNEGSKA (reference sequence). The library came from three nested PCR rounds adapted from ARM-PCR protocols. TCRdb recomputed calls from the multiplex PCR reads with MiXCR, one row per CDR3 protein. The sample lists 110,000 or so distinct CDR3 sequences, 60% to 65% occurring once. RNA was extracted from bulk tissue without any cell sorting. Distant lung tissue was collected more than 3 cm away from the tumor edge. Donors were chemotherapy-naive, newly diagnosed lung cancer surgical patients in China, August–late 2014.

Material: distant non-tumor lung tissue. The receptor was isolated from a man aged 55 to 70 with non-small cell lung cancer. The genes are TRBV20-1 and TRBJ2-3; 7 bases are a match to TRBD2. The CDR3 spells CSAREGWGTDTQYF. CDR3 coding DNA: TGCAGTGCCAGGGAGGGGTGGGGCACAGATACGCAGTATTTT.